These T cell receptor beta chains were read from a single sample in a study of OX40 agonist ivuxolimab in advanced cancers. Using immunoSEQ multiplex PCR, the repertoire was profiled, and TCRdb retains in-frame clones only, with some absent. The sample lists about 53,000 clones, roughly nine tenths occurring once. Sequencing used CD4+ or CD8+ T cells sorted from blood, obtained in a trial of the OX40 agonist ivuxolimab. These receptors were obtained from an adult with an advanced solid tumor such as melanoma, head and neck, liver or kidney cancer. CDR3s include the opening cysteine and the closing phenylalanine or tryptophan. D genes are given only for firm matches. Some rows mark clone size as missing; the rest say once, few, many or name a class of expanded clone.

j_call v_call d_call clone_size cdr3_nt cdr3_aa
TRBJ1-6 TRBV14 NA few TGTGCCAGCAGCCAAGGGGCCTGGTTGGGGAATTCACCCCTCCACTTT CASSQGAWLGNSPLHF
TRBJ1-2 TRBV7-2 TRBD1 NA TGTGCCAGCAGCTTAGGCGCGGACAGGCTGCTTGCTGGCTACACCTTC CASSLGADRLLAGYTF
TRBJ1-1 TRBV30 NA few TGTGCCTGGAGTGCAGGGCAGAACACTGAAGCTTTCTTT CAWSAGQNTEAFF
TRBJ2-1 TRBV10-3 TRBD2 NA TGTGCCATCAGTCCCGGGACTAGCGGGAGAAGCTACAATGAGCAGTTCTTC CAISPGTSGRSYNEQFF
TRBJ1-5 TRBV19 NA NA TGTGCCAGTAGTATCGGGCAGGGATGGGATCAGCCCCAGCATTTT CASSIGQGWDQPQHF
TRBJ1-1 TRBV19 NA NA TGTGCCAGTAGTATAGGGGCAGGAATAGGCACTGAAGCTTTCTTT CASSIGAGIGTEAFF
TRBJ2-1 TRBV4-2 TRBD2 NA TGTGCCAGCAGTCAACGGGGGGGCGGTGTCTCCTACAATGAGCAGTTCTTC CASSQRGGGVSYNEQFF
TRBJ1-1 TRBV19 NA once TGTGCCAGTAGTGACACCTTGAACACTGAAGCTTTCTTT CASSDTLNTEAFF
TRBJ2-7 TRBV28 TRBD1 NA TGTGCCAGCAGTTTTCGGACAGGGGTTGGTTACGAGCAGTACTTC CASSFRTGVGYEQYF
TRBJ1-2 TRBV10-3 NA NA TGTGCCATCAGTGAGTCGCGGTATGGCTACACCTTC CAISESRYGYTF
TRBJ2-5 TRBV6-5 NA once TGTGCCAGCAGTTACTCACAGCAAGAGACCCAGTACTTC CASSYSQQETQYF
TRBJ1-1 TRBV28 TRBD1 NA TGTGCCAGCAGCCGACCAGGGACAGGGAACACTGAAGCTTTCTTT CASSRPGTGNTEAFF
TRBJ2-5 TRBV2 NA NA TGTGCCAGCAGTGAGCTTGCGGCGGAGACCCAGTACTTC CASSELAAETQYF
TRBJ2-1 TRBV2 TRBD2 NA TGTGCCAGCAGCCGACTAGCGGGGGGGGCCGGAGTTGCTGAGCAGTTCTTC CASSRLAGGAGVAEQFF
TRBJ2-5 TRBV5-5 TRBD1 NA TGTGCCAGCAGCCGACAGGGTGTGGGAGAGACCCAGTACTTC CASSRQGVGETQYF
TRBJ2-5 TRBV18 NA NA TGTGCCAGCTCATTTGCACAGACGCACCAAGAGACCCAGTACTTC CASSFAQTHQETQYF
TRBJ2-2 TRBV18 NA NA TGTGCCAGCTCACCGCGAAGCTATGAGAACACCGGGGAGCTGTTTTTT CASSPRSYENTGELFF
TRBJ2-5 TRBV2 NA NA TGTGCCAGCAGTCCCATCTATTCGGGAGAGACCCAGTACTTC CASSPIYSGETQYF
TRBJ1-4 TRBV4-1 TRBD1 once TGCGCCAGCAGCCATGAAGACAGGGACGGTGAAAAACTGTTTTTT CASSHEDRDGEKLFF
TRBJ2-1 TRBV7-3 NA NA TGTGCCAGCAGCTTCTCCGGGACGCGAGGGGGGGAGCAGTTCTTC CASSFSGTRGGEQFF
TRBJ2-3 TRBV28 NA NA TGTGCCAGCAGAACCACAGATACGCAGTATTTT CASRTTDTQYF
TRBJ2-7 TRBV11-2 NA NA TGTGCCAGCAGCTTTACAGCCTTTCTAAGTCCCTACGAGCAGTACTTC CASSFTAFLSPYEQYF
TRBJ2-7 TRBV5-1 NA NA TGCGCCAGCAGCTTGAGTTGGGGCGAGCAGTACTTC CASSLSWGEQYF